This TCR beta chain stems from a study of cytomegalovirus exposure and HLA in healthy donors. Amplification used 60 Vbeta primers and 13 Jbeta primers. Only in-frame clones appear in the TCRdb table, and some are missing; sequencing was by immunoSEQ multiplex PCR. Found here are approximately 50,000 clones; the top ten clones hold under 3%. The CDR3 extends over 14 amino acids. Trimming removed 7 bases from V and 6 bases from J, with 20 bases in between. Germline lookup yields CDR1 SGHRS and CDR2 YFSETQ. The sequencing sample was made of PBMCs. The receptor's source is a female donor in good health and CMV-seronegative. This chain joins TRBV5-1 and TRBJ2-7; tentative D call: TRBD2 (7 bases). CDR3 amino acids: CASGRETGPAEQYF. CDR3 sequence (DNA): TGCGCCAGCGGGAGGGAGACAGGCCCAGCCGAGCAGTACTTC.